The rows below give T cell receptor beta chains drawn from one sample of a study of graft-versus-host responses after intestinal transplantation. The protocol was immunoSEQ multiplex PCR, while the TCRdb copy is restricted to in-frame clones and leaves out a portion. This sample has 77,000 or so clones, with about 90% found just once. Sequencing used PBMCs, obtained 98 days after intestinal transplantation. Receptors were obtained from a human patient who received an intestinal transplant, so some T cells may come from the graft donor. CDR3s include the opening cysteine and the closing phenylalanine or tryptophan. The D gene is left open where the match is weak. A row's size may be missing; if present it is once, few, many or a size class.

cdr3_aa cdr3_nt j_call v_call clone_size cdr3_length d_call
CASSEQGPTGELFF TGTGCCAGCAGTGAACAGGGGCCCACCGGGGAGCTGTTTTTT TRBJ2-2 TRBV2 . 14 .
CASSLGWAAGRYQETQYF TGTGCCAGCAGCTTAGGGTGGGCGGCGGGGCGGTACCAAGAGACCCAGTACTTC TRBJ2-5 TRBV7-6 . 18 .
CASSQGGNYGYTF TGTGCCAGCAGCCAGGGAGGGAACTATGGCTACACCTTC TRBJ1-2 TRBV11-2 . 13 .
CASSYSSGQYF TGTGCCAGCAGTTACTCGTCCGGGCAGTACTTC TRBJ2-7 TRBV6-5 . 11 .
CSVGAGRAFF TGCAGCGTTGGGGCAGGGCGCGCTTTCTTT TRBJ1-1 TRBV29-1 . 10 .
CASREDGYTF TGTGCCAGCAGGGAGGATGGCTACACCTTC TRBJ1-2 TRBV6-1 few 10 .
CASSQLPTGGTTDTQYF TGCGCCAGCAGCCAGCTTCCGACAGGGGGTACTACAGATACGCAGTATTTT TRBJ2-3 TRBV5-1 . 17 TRBD1
CASSVGKFNEQFF TGCGCCAGCAGCGTAGGGAAATTCAATGAGCAGTTCTTC TRBJ2-1 TRBV4-1 . 13 .
CASSSTGDNTEAFF TGTGCCAGCAGTTCGACAGGGGACAACACTGAAGCTTTCTTT TRBJ1-1 TRBV6-5 . 14 TRBD1
CASRGRLPGELFF TGTGCCAGTCGAGGGAGGCTCCCCGGGGAGCTGTTTTTT TRBJ2-2 TRBV2 few 13 .
CASSPRGTSYGYTF TGTGCCAGCAGCCCTCGGGGGACCTCCTATGGCTACACCTTC TRBJ1-2 TRBV25-1 . 14 .
CASSLGTSGRGYEQYF TGTGCCAGCAGTTTGGGGACTAGCGGGAGAGGCTACGAGCAGTACTTC TRBJ2-7 TRBV28 . 16 TRBD2
CASSSLGETQYF TGTGCCAGCAGCTCATTAGGGGAGACCCAGTACTTC TRBJ2-5 TRBV5-6 . 12 .